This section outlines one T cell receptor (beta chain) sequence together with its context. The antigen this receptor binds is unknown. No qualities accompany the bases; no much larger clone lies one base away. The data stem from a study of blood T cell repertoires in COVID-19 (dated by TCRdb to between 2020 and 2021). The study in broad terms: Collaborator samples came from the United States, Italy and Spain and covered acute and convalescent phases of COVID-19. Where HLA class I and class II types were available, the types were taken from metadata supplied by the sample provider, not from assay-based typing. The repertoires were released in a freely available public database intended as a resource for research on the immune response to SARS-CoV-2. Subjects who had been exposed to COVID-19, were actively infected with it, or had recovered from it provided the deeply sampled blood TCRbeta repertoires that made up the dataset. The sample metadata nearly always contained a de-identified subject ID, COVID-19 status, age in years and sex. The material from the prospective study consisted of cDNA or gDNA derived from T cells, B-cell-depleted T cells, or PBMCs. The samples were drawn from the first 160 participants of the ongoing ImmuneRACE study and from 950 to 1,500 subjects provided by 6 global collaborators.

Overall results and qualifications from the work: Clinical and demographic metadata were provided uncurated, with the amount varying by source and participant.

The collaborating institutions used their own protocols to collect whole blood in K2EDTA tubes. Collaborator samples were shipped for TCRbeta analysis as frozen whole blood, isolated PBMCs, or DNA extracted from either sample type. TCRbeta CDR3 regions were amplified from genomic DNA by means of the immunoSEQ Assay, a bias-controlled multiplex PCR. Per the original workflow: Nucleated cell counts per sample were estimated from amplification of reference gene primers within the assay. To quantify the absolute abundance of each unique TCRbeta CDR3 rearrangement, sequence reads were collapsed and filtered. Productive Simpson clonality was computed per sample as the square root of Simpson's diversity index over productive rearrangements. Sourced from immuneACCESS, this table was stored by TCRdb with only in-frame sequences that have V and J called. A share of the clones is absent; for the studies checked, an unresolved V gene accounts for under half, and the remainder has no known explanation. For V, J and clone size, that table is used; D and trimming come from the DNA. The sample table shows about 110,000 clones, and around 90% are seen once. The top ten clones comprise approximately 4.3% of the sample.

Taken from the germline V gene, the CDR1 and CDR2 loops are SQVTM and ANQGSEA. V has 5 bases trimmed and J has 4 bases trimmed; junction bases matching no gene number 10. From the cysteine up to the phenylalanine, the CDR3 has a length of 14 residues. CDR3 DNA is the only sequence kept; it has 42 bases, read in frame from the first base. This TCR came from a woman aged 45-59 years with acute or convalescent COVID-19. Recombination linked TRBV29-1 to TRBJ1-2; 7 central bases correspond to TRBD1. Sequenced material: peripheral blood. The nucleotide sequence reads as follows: TGCAGCGTTTCCATACAGGGGAGGACCTATGGCTACACCTTC. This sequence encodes CSVSIQGRTYGYTF.